This T cell receptor (beta chain) was documented in a study of T cells in Graves' hyperthyroidism and ophthalmopathy. The study's findings and limits: Blood also showed most of the thyroid clonotypes that were expanded above 0.001.

This clonotype was counted many times. Its antigen is undetermined. The study enrolled patients aged 18 to 65 with newly diagnosed hyperthyroidism of under 2 months' duration. This CDR3 comprises 19 residues. CDR1 and CDR2 from the germline V gene are SEHNR and FQNEAQ (reference sequence). The V gene end was trimmed by 7 bases and the J gene end by 2 bases; junction bases not matched to a gene: 16. RNA transcripts served as the template for amplifying TCR beta CDR3 regions. Researchers ran a first-round RT-PCR on the TCR CDR3 using the HTBI primer set. In TCRdb, the multiplex PCR reads were re-called with MiXCR into one record per CDR3 protein. This sample has some 690,000 distinct CDR3 sequences, with approximately 15% found just once.

The chain carries TRBV7-9 and TRBJ2-6; 8 nucleotides align to TRBD2. The TCR sequence derives from a man aged 50 or older with Graves' hyperthyroidism. Source material: blood. This CDR3 is CASTGTGGALRAGANVLTF. The CDR3 DNA follows: TGTGCCAGCACCGGAACGGGGGGGGCCCTCAGGGCTGGGGCCAACGTCCTGACTTTC.